A single sample gave rise to the 30 T cell receptor beta chains below, sequenced in a study of metastatic and nonmetastatic thyroid tumors. None of the patients had undergone any treatment ahead of thyroid surgery. TCRdb re-called the PCR reads through MiXCR. The profile shows some 52,000 clones, roughly 15% of them singletons. Source material: blood. The receptor source for this set is a female donor with papillary thyroid cancer or a benign thyroid nodule (not recorded which). Some clones in this sample may be carry-over from other donors' samples.

This clone was recorded many times. The chain has TRBV20-1 and TRBJ2-3, with unresolved D. V was trimmed by 0 bases and J by 0 bases, leaving 4 bases between them. The germline V gene encodes CDR1 DFQATT and CDR2 SNEGSKA (reference sequence). CDR3 length equals 13 residues. The CDR3 coding sequence is TGCAGTGCTAGAGAAGTGAGCACAGATACGCAGTATTTT. It yields the protein CSAREVSTDTQYF.

This chain uses TRBV20-1 with TRBJ1-2; TRBD1 matches 10 bases. The CDR3 extends over 16 amino acids. Germline assignment: CDR1 DFQATT and CDR2 SNEGSKA (reference sequence). The ends lost 2 bases at V and 7 bases at J; junction bases unmatched: 13. As DNA, the CDR3 is TGCAGTGCTAGAAAGAGCTGGGGACAGGGGAGTGGTGGCTACACCTTC. This sequence encodes CSARKSWGQGSGGYTF.

This clone has at least ten counts. The chain couples TRBV20-1 to TRBJ1-1; no definite D call. V lost 4 bases and J lost 5, with 11 bases in between. This CDR3 spans 12 amino acids. The germline V gene has CDR1 DFQATT and CDR2 SNEGSKA (reference sequence). CDR3 sequence reads: CSATGRLTEAFF. The CDR3 nucleotides are TGCAGTGCTACAGGAAGGCTGACTGAAGCTTTCTTT.

Ten or more counts support this clone. The J gene is TRBJ2-1, the V gene TRBV6-1; D not certain. This CDR3 is built from 14 residues. V was pared by 6 bases and J by 0 bases, with 9 bases between. The germline gives CDR1 MNHNS, CDR2 SASEGT. The CDR3 loop reads CASSLYSSYNEQFF. The DNA of the CDR3 is TGTGCCAGCAGCCTGTACAGCTCCTACAATGAGCAGTTCTTC.

This clone was seen many times. The gene calls are TRBV6-2 or TRBV6-3 and TRBJ2-1; D possibly matches TRBD1 or TRBD2 (5 bases each). This CDR3 has 13 residues. Trimming left V 4 bases short and J 6 bases short, with 10 bases between. CDR1 and CDR2 (germline): MNHEY, SVGEGT. CDR3 in DNA: TGTGCCAGCAGTTGGGGGACGGGCAATGAGCAGTTCTTC. This codes for CASSWGTGNEQFF.

The table lists this clone with a count of one. A read error is possible here, since a much larger clone lies one base away. The gene calls are TRBV20-1 and TRBJ2-3, with D possibly TRBD2 on 5 matching bases. CDR3 length: 15 amino acids. Trimming left V 1 base short and J 2 bases short, with 13 bases between. Germline CDR1 reads DFQATT; CDR2 reads SNEGSKA (reference sequence). CDR3 residues: CSARAPARDTDTQYF. The CDR3 DNA reads as TGCAGTGCTAGAGCCCCGGCACGGGACACAGATACGCAGTATTTT.

In its sample, this clone was seen a few times. This may be a read error: a much more frequent sequence differs by one nucleotide. The same CDR3 can be traced to other DNA sequences in this sample. The CDR3 sequence is CASSPGHIGRANTEAFF. The DNA of the CDR3 is TGTGCCAGCAGTCCAGGTCACATTGGTCGGGCGAACACTGAAGCTTTCTTT. V and J are TRBV6-1 and TRBJ1-1, with D hard to call. The CDR3 length is 17 residues. From germline, CDR1 is MNHNS and CDR2 SASEGT. Deletions cut 5 bases from V and 1 base from J, with 20 bases between.

At least ten counts were recorded for this clone. J is TRBJ2-7 and V is TRBV28; TRBD1 might be the D (5 bases). Per germline, CDR1 MDHEN and CDR2 SYDVKM. This CDR3 is 20 amino acids long. V lost 3 bases and J 3 bases, leaving 30 bases between the germline ends. The DNA of the CDR3 is TGTGCCAGCAGTTTCCCGACAGCCCTAAGGTCCCGACAGCCCTTCTACGAGCAGTACTTC. Its translation: CASSFPTALRSRQPFYEQYF.

This clone occurred many times. This chain uses TRBV20-1 with TRBJ2-1, with D tentatively TRBD2 (5 bases). From germline, CDR1 is DFQATT and CDR2 SNEGSKA (reference sequence). This CDR3 is built from 14 residues. The germline V and J ends were trimmed by 2 bases and 2 bases, with 10 bases remaining between them. The CDR3 loop is CSARSGGPYNEQFF. The CDR3 nucleotides read TGCAGTGCTAGAAGTGGCGGGCCCTACAATGAGCAGTTCTTC.

Ten or more counts support this clone. The chain has TRBV6-5 and TRBJ2-3; 13 bases line up with TRBD2. Germline loops: CDR1 MNHEY, CDR2 SVGAGI. Germline trimming cut 5 bases from V and 4 bases from J; bases unmatched to any gene: 9. This CDR3 comprises 17 residues. Here the CDR3 DNA reads TGTGCCAGCAGTCTCGGACTAGCGGGAGTGTGGTCAGATACGCAGTATTTT. It encodes CASSLGLAGVWSDTQYF.

This clone was detected only a few times. One end of the junction varies from germline; a read error may be responsible. The V call is TRBV12-3 or TRBV12-4, the J call TRBJ2-2, with a tentative D call TRBD2 (5 bases). This CDR3 region has 14 residues. CDR3 region: CASGSETEAGELLF. In DNA form, the CDR3 reads TGTGCCAGCGGGAGCGAGACGGAGGCCGGGGAGCTGCTTTTT.

With regard to this clone: One junction end disagrees with the germline gene, perhaps due to a read error. The chain links TRBV28 to TRBJ2-5; D might be TRBD2 (6 bases). The CDR3 contains 14 residues. From germline, CDR1 is MDHEN and CDR2 SYDVKM. CDR3 protein: CASSLGGGMETQYF. The CDR3 region has the DNA TGTGCCAGCAGTTTGGGTGGGGGGATGGAGACACAGTACTTC. The variable domain in full, completed from reference TRBV28 and TRBJ2-5, reads DVKVTQSSRYLVKRTGEKVFLECVQDMDHENMFWYRQDPGLGLRLIYFSYDVKMKEKGDIPEGYSVSREKKERFSLILESASTNQTSMYLCASSLGGGMETQYFGPGTRLLVL.

The rearrangement links TRBV28 to TRBJ2-7, with D hard to call. V lost 8 bases, J lost 7 bases, and 21 bases lay in between. The CDR3 spans 14 residues. Germline V lookup: CDR1 MDHEN, CDR2 SYDVKM. CDR3 DNA: TGTGCCAGCGGATGTACATATGCCTCTCGGGAGCAGTACTTC. Its translation is CASGCTYASREQYF.

This clone has ten or more counts. The V call is TRBV7-8, the J call TRBJ2-1; D gene uncertain. Germline V gene sequence: CDR1 SGHVS, CDR2 FQNEAQ. This CDR3 spans 16 amino acids. V was shortened by 5 bases and J by 0 bases, with 14 bases between the two germline ends. CDR3 amino acids: CASSPQTLSSYNEQFF. Here the CDR3 DNA reads TGTGCCAGCAGCCCCCAGACACTTAGCTCCTACAATGAGCAGTTCTTC.

This clone was detected many times. V is TRBV28 and J is TRBJ2-1; 7 bases align to TRBD2. With 4 bases clipped from V and 3 bases from J, the junction kept 6 bases outside the gene matches. The V gene's germline CDR1 is MDHEN and CDR2 SYDVKM. This CDR3 is built from 15 residues. The CDR3 DNA reads TGTGCCAGCAGTTCTGCTAGCGGAGTCTACAATGAGCAGTTCTTC. It codes for CASSSASGVYNEQFF.

CDR3 amino acids: CSARSRGRTGELFF. In DNA, the CDR3 is TGCAGTGCTAGGAGCAGGGGGAGAACCGGGGAGCTGTTTTTT. The rearrangement uses TRBV20-1 and TRBJ2-2, with 7 bases matching TRBD1. J lost 5 bases, V lost 3 bases, and 6 bases had no gene match. The CDR3 is 14 residues long. Looked up from germline, CDR1 is DFQATT and CDR2 is SNEGSKA (reference sequence).

This clone was recorded many times. This chain uses TRBV20-1 with TRBJ2-1, with TRBD2 matching 14 bases. The J segment lost 3 bases and the V segment lost 5 bases, leaving 6 bases of the junction unmatched. The CDR3 has 16 residues. Germline assignment: CDR1 DFQATT and CDR2 SNEGSKA (reference sequence). DNA of the CDR3: TGCAGTGCTTCCTCCGGGACTAGCGGGAGCTACAATGAGCAGTTCTTC. Amino acid sequence: CSASSGTSGSYNEQFF.

The chain is built from TRBV11-1 and TRBJ2-1, with D tentatively TRBD1 (6 bases). The CDR3 has 16 residues. Germline CDR1 SGHAT, CDR2 FQDESV (reference sequence). V gave up 3 bases and J gave up 4 bases, with 16 bases separating them. Here the CDR3 reads CASSFRFLDSYNEQFF. CDR3 nucleotides: TGTGCCAGCAGCTTTCGTTTTTTGGACAGTTACAATGAGCAGTTCTTC. Complete variable domain (other parts from reference TRBV11-1 and TRBJ2-1): EAEVAQSPRYKITEKSQAVAFWCDPISGHATLYWYRQILGQGPELLVQFQDESVVDDSQLPKDRFSAERLKGVDSTLKIQPAELGDSAMYLCASSFRFLDSYNEQFFGPGTRLTVL.

This clone has more than one count but fewer than ten. Other DNA sequences in the same sample also yield this CDR3. The gene calls are TRBV5-1 and TRBJ2-3; TRBD1 aligns across 7 bases. The CDR3 totals 15 residues. CDR1 SGHRS and CDR2 YFSETQ come from the germline V gene. After removal of 0 bases from V and 2 bases from J, the junction contained 3 bases not matched to a gene. The CDR3 reads CASSLDQGDTDTQYF. The DNA for the CDR3 is TGCGCCAGCAGCTTGGACCAGGGGGACACAGATACGCAGTATTTT.

This clone has a count of ten or more. The chain uses TRBV24-1 and TRBJ2-1; 10 bases line up with TRBD2. Germline V lookup: CDR1 KGHDR, CDR2 SFDVKD. J gave up 6 bases and V 3 bases, and 10 bases lay outside the gene matches. There are 17 residues in the CDR3. This CDR3 reads CATSDPDSGRMFNEQFF. The CDR3 bases are TGTGCCACCAGTGATCCCGATAGCGGGAGGATGTTCAATGAGCAGTTCTTC.

This clone was picked up many times. The chain links TRBV4-2 to TRBJ2-3, with D tentatively TRBD2 (5 bases). The CDR3 is 15 residues long. Germline values: CDR1 LGHNA, CDR2 YNFKEQ. V was pared by 0 bases and J by 7 bases, with 14 bases between. The DNA for the CDR3 is TGTGCCAGCAGCCAAGAAGGAGGAGCGCGGAATACGCAGTATTTT. This sequence encodes CASSQEGGARNTQYF.

The chain has TRBV30 and TRBJ1-2; a possible D gene is TRBD1 (5 bases). CDR3 length: 12 residues. Germline loops: CDR1 GTSNPN, CDR2 SVGIG (reference sequence). Trimming took off 3 bases at V and 4 bases at J, with 9 bases between the two ends. CDR3 amino acids: CAWRKGTYGYTF. In DNA form, the CDR3 reads TGTGCCTGGAGAAAGGGGACCTATGGCTACACCTTC.

In its sample, this clone was seen many times. Additional DNA sequences in this sample encode the identical CDR3. The chain links TRBV4-2 to TRBJ2-1; 9 bases map to TRBD2. Germline V gene lookup returns CDR1 LGHNA and CDR2 YNFKEQ. The V and J ends lost 0 bases and 7 bases, in that order; junction bases with no gene match: 13. The CDR3 extends over 18 amino acids. CDR3 nucleotides: TGTGCCAGCAGCCAAGATTCCGGCGGGAGGGCCGGAGGGAATGAGCAGTTCTTC. It translates to CASSQDSGGRAGGNEQFF.

This clone was found many times. A single base separates this from a much larger clone, so it may be a read error. Other nucleotide sequences in the sample specify the same CDR3. The chain uses TRBV6-1 and TRBJ1-1; TRBD1 matches at 8 bases. CDR3 size: 16 residues. Germline CDR1 reads MNHNS; CDR2 reads SASEGT. After removal of 9 bases from V and 0 bases from J, the junction contained 12 bases not matched to a gene. The CDR3 bases are TGTGCCAGTAGCAATGACAGGGGCTACATGAACACTGAAGCTTTCTTT. Its protein product is CASSNDRGYMNTEAFF.

This clone occurred many times. The chain uses TRBV28 and TRBJ1-5, with D possibly being TRBD1 (6 bases). The CDR3 length is 14 residues. Trimming pared 7 bases from V and 4 bases from J, leaving 14 bases between. The V gene's germline CDR1 is MDHEN and CDR2 SYDVKM. The CDR3 here is CASISGGWNQPQHF. CDR3 DNA sequence: TGTGCCAGCATCTCGGGGGGCTGGAATCAGCCCCAGCATTTT.

This clone has at least ten counts. The V and J genes are TRBV6-1 and TRBJ1-2, with a weak D call TRBD1 (5 bases). Germline V gene sequence: CDR1 MNHNS, CDR2 SASEGT. V dropped 6 bases and J dropped 0 bases, with 14 bases sitting between them. This CDR3 has 15 amino acids. The CDR3 here is CASSLGAGSNYGYTF. In DNA, the CDR3 is TGTGCCAGCAGCCTCGGGGCAGGCTCTAACTATGGCTACACCTTC.

This clone was counted many times. Additional DNA sequences in this sample encode the identical CDR3. The V call is TRBV20-1, the J call TRBJ2-7; 10 bases match TRBD2. The J segment lost 1 base and the V segment lost 6 bases, leaving 9 bases of the junction unmatched. Germline V gene sequence: CDR1 DFQATT, CDR2 SNEGSKA (reference sequence). The CDR3 is 15 residues long. The CDR3 reads CSAPLIAGGSYEQYF. The CDR3 region has the DNA TGCAGTGCCCCCCTCATAGCGGGAGGATCCTACGAGCAGTACTTC.

On this clone: A junction boundary mismatches the germline segment, possibly from a read error. The chain has TRBV15 and TRBJ2-1; no clear D. This CDR3 is built from 15 residues. Germline lookup yields CDR1 LNHNV and CDR2 YYDKDF (reference sequence). The CDR3 DNA reads as TGTGCCGCCAGCAGAGATTTGGTGGTCGTCTATGAGCAGTTCTTC. Translating it yields CAASRDLVVVYEQFF.

The rearrangement uses TRBV20-1 and TRBJ2-7; D gene unclear. Trimming took 1 base from V and 2 from J, leaving 6 bases between them. The CDR3 is 12 residues long. CDR1 and CDR2 from the germline V gene are DFQATT and SNEGSKA (reference sequence). Here the CDR3 DNA reads TGCAGTGCTAGAGCTGGAGCCTACGAGCAGTACTTC. Encoded protein: CSARAGAYEQYF.

This clone was recorded at least ten times. V usage is TRBV6-6 and J usage is TRBJ2-7; D may be TRBD1 or TRBD2 (5 bases each). Germline values: CDR1 MNHNY, CDR2 SVGAGI (reference sequence). The length of the CDR3 is 15 residues. The V gene lost 0 bases and the J gene lost 2 bases, with 11 bases spanning the gap. CDR3 region: CASSYSIWGTYEQYF. CDR3 nucleotides: TGTGCCAGCAGTTACTCAATTTGGGGGACCTACGAGCAGTACTTC.